Included here is one T cell receptor (beta chain) sequence, with context. Its antigen remains unidentified. In a multiplex PCR, 32 V and 13 J primers amplified TCR beta CDR3. TCRdb called the multiplex PCR reads again in MiXCR, with one record for every CDR3 protein. Here the sample spans 3,500 to 4,500 distinct CDR3 sequences, approximately 25% being singletons. The data originate from a study of immune heterogeneity within non-small cell lung tumors. As for the study in general: A few squamous cell carcinomas, more than 8 non-squamous carcinomas and 1 not otherwise specified made up the tumors. The study, taken as a whole, reports: Local tumor mutational burden showed a correlation with local T-cell clonality that was moderate but significant (R 0.3 to 0.35). Different patients shared few of their high-frequency T-cell receptor beta clonotypes. Identical dominant CDR3 beta clonotypes recurred among a patient's tumor sites, alongside site-unique high-frequency clones.

Each sample used 600 to 700 ng of genomic DNA from bulk tumor tissue. Every primary tumor yielded several biopsies, spaced far apart, that were taken during surgery. The patients were newly diagnosed with non-small cell lung cancer, had not been treated, and had curative surgery. The V gene end was trimmed by 8 bases and the J gene end by 7 bases; junction bases not matched to a gene: 9. Germline-derived CDR1 and CDR2 are LGHNA and YNFKEQ. CDR3 size: 14 residues. The TCR was taken from a man in his sixties with non-small cell lung cancer. Sequences were obtained from lung tumor tissue. The chain links TRBV4-2 to TRBJ2-2; TRBD2 aligns across 8 bases. Written as DNA, the CDR3 is TGTGCCAGCGGGTTAGCGGGACTCAGCGGGGAGCTGTTTTTT. Translating gives CASGLAGLSGELFF.